A single sample gave rise to the 13 T cell receptor beta chains below, sequenced in a study of T cells in Graves' hyperthyroidism and ophthalmopathy. TCR beta CDR3 regions were amplified from RNA transcripts. The TCR CDR3 first-round RT-PCR relied on the HTBI primer set. TCRdb re-derived calls from the multiplex PCR reads in MiXCR, one entry per CDR3 protein. The top ten clones hold roughly 7.1% of a sample with approximately 600,000 distinct CDR3 sequences, approximately 15% of them seen once. Material: blood. The receptors were gathered from a woman under 30 with Graves' ophthalmopathy.

This clonotype has a handful of counts. Germline is not matched at one junction end, which may reflect a read error. The V and J genes are TRBV5-6 and TRBJ1-2, with 8 nucleotides matching TRBD1. The length of the CDR3 is 14 residues. Germline-derived CDR1 and CDR2 are SGHDT and YYEEEE. This chain's CDR3 is CASTLDRAPQGYTF. The CDR3 DNA reads as TGTGCCAGCACCTTGGACAGGGCCCCTCAAGGCTACACCTTC.

J is TRBJ2-7 and V is TRBV7-9; D tentatively reads TRBD1 or TRBD2 (6 bases each). The germline gives CDR1 SEHNR, CDR2 FQNEAQ (reference sequence). There are 14 residues in the CDR3. Trimming pared 8 bases from V and 7 bases from J, leaving 21 bases between. The DNA for the CDR3 is TGTGCCAGCCGCGAGGAAGGGGGAGGTGTGGAGCAGTACTTC. It encodes CASREEGGGVEQYF.

This clonotype was detected ten times or more. The chain uses TRBV29-1 and TRBJ2-1; 12 positions agree with TRBD1. The V gene end was trimmed by 6 bases and the J gene end by 7 bases; junction bases not matched to a gene: 10. CDR3 size: 15 residues. Germline CDR1 reads SQVTM; CDR2 reads ANQGSEA. CDR3 sequence reads: CSVVPGTGGWNEQFF. Here the CDR3 DNA reads TGCAGCGTCGTACCGGGGACAGGGGGCTGGAATGAGCAGTTCTTC.

V usage is TRBV19 and J usage is TRBJ2-3, with D unclear. Germline assignment: CDR1 LNHDA and CDR2 SQIVND (reference sequence). The CDR3 is 13 residues long. Trimming left V 7 bases short and J 3 bases short, with 11 bases between. The DNA of the CDR3 is TGTGCCAGTACGGGTTGGCTAACAGATACGCAGTATTTT. It translates to CASTGWLTDTQYF.

This clonotype has just a few counts. The chain recombines TRBV24-1 with TRBJ1-1; a weak D match, TRBD1 (6 bases). V was clipped by 8 bases and J by 4 bases, with 13 bases between them. The CDR3 is 13 residues long. Germline V gives CDR1 KGHDR, CDR2 SFDVKD. The CDR3 is CATMGARGTEAFF. The CDR3 coding sequence is TGTGCCACCATGGGGGCTCGGGGCACTGAAGCTTTCTTT.

The genes are TRBV14 and TRBJ1-2; D perhaps matches TRBD1 (6 bases). Trimming left V 9 bases short and J 4 bases short, with 24 bases between. Germline loops: CDR1 SGHDN, CDR2 FVKESK. This CDR3 contains 16 residues. The CDR3 region has the DNA TGTGCCAGTGAGCCAGGACCTACAGGGAGCGGCTATGGCTACACCTTC. It yields the protein CASEPGPTGSGYGYTF.

This clonotype was observed at least ten times. Here the CDR3 reads CAISEQAGTYGYTF. CDR3 sequence (DNA): TGTGCCATCAGTGAACAGGCGGGAACCTATGGCTACACCTTC. The rearrangement joins TRBV10-3 to TRBJ1-2, with D maybe TRBD1 (5 bases). The CDR3 spans 14 residues. V lost 3 bases to trimming and J lost 4 bases, with 12 bases between them. The germline CDR1 and CDR2 sequences are ENHRY and SYGVKD.

There are many counts of this clonotype. The chain uses TRBV5-8 and TRBJ1-6, with D unresolved. CDR1 is SGHTS and CDR2 is YDEGEE in the germline V gene. V gave up 3 bases and J gave up 8 bases, with 15 bases separating them. The CDR3 spans 15 residues. CDR3 nucleotides: TGTGCCAGCAGCTACGGCGGAGGCTCGGATTCACCCCTCCACTTT. Amino acid sequence: CASSYGGGSDSPLHF. Variable domain in full (rest from reference TRBV5-8 and TRBJ1-6): EAGVTQSPTHLIKTRGQQATLRCSPISGHTSVYWYQQALGLGLQFLLWYDEGEERNRGNFPPRFSGRQFPNYSSELNVNALELEDSALYLCASSYGGGSDSPLHFGNGTRLTVT.

This clonotype was seen only once. This could be a read error, since a much larger clone is one nucleotide away. The V gene is TRBV20-1, the J gene TRBJ1-5; no firm D call. The CDR3 has 16 residues. Germline values: CDR1 DFQATT, CDR2 SNEGSKA (reference sequence). Between the trimmed V and J ends, which lost 3 bases and 3 bases, there was a span of 18 bases. The CDR3 is CSASDGVGGLNQPQHF. In DNA form, the CDR3 reads TGCAGTGCTAGTGATGGGGTCGGCGGCCTCAATCAGCCCCAGCATTTT.

The CDR3 here is CSAQPGYSGNTIYF. The CDR3 nucleotides are TGCAGTGCTCAGCCGGGATACTCTGGAAACACCATATATTTT. V is TRBV20-1 and J is TRBJ1-3; no clear D gene. From germline, CDR1 is DFQATT and CDR2 SNEGSKA (reference sequence). Deletions cut 5 bases from V and 0 bases from J, with 11 bases between. This CDR3 contains 14 residues.

This clonotype was recorded at least ten times. The chain uses TRBV6-5 and TRBJ2-1, with 13 bases that match TRBD2. The trim removed 2 bases at V and 12 bases at J, leaving 16 bases unmatched. The germline V gene encodes CDR1 MNHEY and CDR2 SVGAGI. The CDR3 length is 18 residues. CDR3 in DNA: TGTGCCAGCAGTTACGGGACTAGCGGGAAGTCTGAGCACTGGCCGCAGTTCTTC. Translation: CASSYGTSGKSEHWPQFF.

The sample holds a few counts of this clonotype. The J gene is TRBJ2-2, the V gene TRBV9; D possibly corresponds to TRBD2 (6 bases). The CDR3 consists of 15 residues. CDR1 is SGDLS and CDR2 is YYNGEE in the germline V gene. Trimming removed 0 bases at V and 5 bases at J, with 11 bases between. Written as DNA, the CDR3 is TGTGCCAGCAGCGTAGCTTGGGCGGGGACCGGGGAGCTGTTTTTT. Its protein is CASSVAWAGTGELFF. Filled out from reference TRBV9 and TRBJ2-2, the complete variable domain reads DSGVTQTPKHLITATGQRVTLRCSPRSGDLSVYWYQQSLDQGLQFLIQYYNGEERAKGNILERFSAQQFPDLHSELNLSSLELGDSALYFCASSVAWAGTGELFFGEGSRLTVL.

V is TRBV12-5 and J is TRBJ1-1; D is uncertain. The ends were cut back, 1 base at V and 3 bases at J, with 6 bases in the middle. Germline CDR1 and CDR2: LGHNT and FRNRAP. The CDR3 contains 13 residues. This CDR3 is CASGLEVYTEAFF. DNA of the CDR3: TGTGCTAGTGGTTTGGAGGTTTACACTGAAGCTTTCTTT.